This T cell receptor beta chain was captured in a study of blood T cells in healthy people across ages. Together with a sample-barcoded 5' primer, a J-beta primer mix was included in a second PCR lasting about 7 to 12 cycles. TCRdb called the 5' RACE reads again in MiXCR, with one record for every CDR3 protein. The table includes about 640,000 distinct CDR3 sequences, around 54% detected once. The V gene's germline CDR1 is DFQATT and CDR2 SNEGSKA (reference sequence). This CDR3 region has 13 residues. The V segment lost 6 bases and the J segment 0 bases; nucleotides outside the gene matches: 4. There are many counts of this clonotype.

Sequenced sample: blood. The chain couples TRBV20-1 to TRBJ2-5, with 7 positions matching TRBD1. This TCR was recovered from a man in his 60s in good health. The CDR3 is CSAPGQNQETQYF. CDR3 nucleotide sequence: TGCAGTGCCCCGGGACAGAACCAAGAGACCCAGTACTTC.